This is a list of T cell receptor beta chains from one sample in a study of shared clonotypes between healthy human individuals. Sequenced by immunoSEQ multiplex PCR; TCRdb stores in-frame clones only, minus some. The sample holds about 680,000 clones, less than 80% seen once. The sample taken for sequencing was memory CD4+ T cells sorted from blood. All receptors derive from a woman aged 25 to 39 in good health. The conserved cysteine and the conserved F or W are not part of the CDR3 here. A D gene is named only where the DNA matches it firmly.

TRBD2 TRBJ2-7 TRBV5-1 ASSRGTSGGSYEQY
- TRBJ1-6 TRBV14 ASSLVWGGSPLH
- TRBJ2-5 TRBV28 ASSQGTLTETQY
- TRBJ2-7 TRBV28 ATGAGPAYEQY
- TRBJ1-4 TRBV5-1 ASSLGPGNEKLF
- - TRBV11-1 ASSPGRNYEQY
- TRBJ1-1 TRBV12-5 ASGLGPVGTEAF
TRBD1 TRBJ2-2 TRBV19 ATRGQGGTGELF
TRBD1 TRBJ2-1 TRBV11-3 ASSFGQGDQI
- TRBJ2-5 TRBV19 ASSITGLQETQY
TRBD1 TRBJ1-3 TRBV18 ASSPIRQGPSGNTIY
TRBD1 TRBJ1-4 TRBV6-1 ASRGDRREKLF
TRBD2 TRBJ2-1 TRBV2 ASRRYQAGVHNEQF
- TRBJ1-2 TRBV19 ASSSGRMNGYT
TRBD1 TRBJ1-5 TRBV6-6 ASSGDRGRNQPQH
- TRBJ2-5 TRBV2 ASNRGILAETQY
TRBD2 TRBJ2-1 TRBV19 ASSGLAAYNEQF
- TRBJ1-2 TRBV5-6 ASSFPGHGHNFYGYT
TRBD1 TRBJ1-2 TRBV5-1 ASSLQGEVDGYT
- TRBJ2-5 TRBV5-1 ASSPGTPRETQY
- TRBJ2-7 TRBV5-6 ASSLAGQGTYEQY
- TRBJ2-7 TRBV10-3 AIRTEGNSYEQY
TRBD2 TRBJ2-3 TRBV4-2 ASSQHSGGTDTQY
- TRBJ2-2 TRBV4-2 ASSQAGTNTGELF
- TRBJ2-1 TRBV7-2 ASSLEYLRVDEQF
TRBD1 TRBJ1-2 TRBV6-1 ASERQGGGYGYT
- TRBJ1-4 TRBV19 ASMVGGATNEKLF
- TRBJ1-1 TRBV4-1 ASSARGQNTEAF
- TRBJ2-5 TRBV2 ASRETVEETQY
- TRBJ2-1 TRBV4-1 ASSQGQSRAYNEQF
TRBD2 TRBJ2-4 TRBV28 ASRTGGTSGHKNIQY
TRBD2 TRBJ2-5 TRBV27 ASSPQRLAKETQY
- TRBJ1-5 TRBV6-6 ASSRAGLSNQPQH
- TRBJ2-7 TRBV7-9 ASSFNRQELISYEQY
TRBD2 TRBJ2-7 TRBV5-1 ASSPGTSATDSYEQY
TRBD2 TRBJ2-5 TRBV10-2 ASREAGGETQY